The 23 T cell receptor beta chains presented below share a single source sample, sequenced in a study of cytomegalovirus exposure and HLA in healthy donors. 60 Vbeta and 13 Jbeta primers were used in PCR. Clones were sequenced by immunoSEQ multiplex PCR, and TCRdb holds only the in-frame ones, with some missing. Among about 130,000 clones listed, less than 80% were seen once. Material: PBMCs. Source of these receptors: a man between 35 and 55 years old in good health and CMV-seropositive.

This chain joins TRBV19 and TRBJ2-3; 8 nucleotides agree with TRBD1. The CDR3 sequence is 14 residues long. The V segment lost 9 bases and the J segment 4 bases; nucleotides outside the gene matches: 9. From germline, CDR1 is LNHDA and CDR2 SQIVND (reference sequence). The CDR3 nucleotides are TGTGCCAGCCGGACAGGGCGGGCCCCAGATACGCAGTATTTT. Protein product: CASRTGRAPDTQYF.

In DNA form, the CDR3 reads TGTGCCAGCAGTCCGACAGGTTCAGATACGCAGTATTTT. Protein sequence: CASSPTGSDTQYF. The chain has TRBV28 and TRBJ2-3; TRBD1 might be the D (6 bases). The CDR3 is 13 residues long. Germline assignment: CDR1 MDHEN and CDR2 SYDVKM. V lost 5 bases to trimming and J lost 4 bases, with 10 bases between them. The complete variable domain, with remaining parts taken from reference TRBV28 and TRBJ2-3, reads DVKVTQSSRYLVKRTGEKVFLECVQDMDHENMFWYRQDPGLGLRLIYFSYDVKMKEKGDIPEGYSVSREKKERFSLILESASTNQTSMYLCASSPTGSDTQYFGPGTRLTVL.

The V gene is TRBV29-1, the J gene TRBJ2-1; D is unclear. The V end was cut by 3 bases, the J end by 3 bases, with 12 bases between. Germline V gives CDR1 SQVTM, CDR2 ANQGSEA. This CDR3 region has 14 residues. The CDR3 spells CSVDLPRLYNEQFF. The CDR3 DNA reads as TGCAGCGTTGATCTCCCCCGACTCTACAATGAGCAGTTCTTC.

This clone occurred once. The V gene is TRBV23-1, the J gene TRBJ2-7; TRBD2 aligns across 7 bases. TRBV23-1 is an ORF; its function is uncertain. The J segment lost 2 bases and the V segment lost 2 bases, leaving 9 bases of the junction unmatched. CDR3 length: 16 residues. The CDR3 is CASSQIFTSVPYEQYF. In DNA form, the CDR3 reads TGCGCCAGCAGTCAAATCTTTACTAGCGTCCCCTACGAGCAGTACTTC.

V usage is TRBV15 and J usage is TRBJ2-3; 15 bases fit TRBD2. V dropped 2 bases and J dropped 1; count of bases not matched to a gene: 7. The germline V gene has CDR1 LNHNV and CDR2 YYDKDF (reference sequence). The CDR3 runs to 19 residues. The CDR3 bases are TGTGCCACCAGCAGAACTGGGACTAGCGGGAGGATCGGCACAGATACGCAGTATTTT. Its translation: CATSRTGTSGRIGTDTQYF.

The chain is built from TRBV27 and TRBJ2-7, with TRBD1 matching 10 bases. Per germline, CDR1 MNHEY and CDR2 SMNVEV (reference sequence). V trimming: 1 base; J trimming: 0 bases; junction bases outside the gene matches: 9. The CDR3 is made up of 18 amino acids. CDR3 amino acids: CASSLWAPTGGRSYEQYF. DNA of the CDR3: TGTGCCAGCAGTTTATGGGCCCCGACAGGGGGCCGCTCCTACGAGCAGTACTTC.

The V call is TRBV29-1, the J call TRBJ2-7, with D perhaps matching TRBD1 (6 bases). Germline CDR1 SQVTM, CDR2 ANQGSEA. This CDR3 is 14 amino acids long. V was cut by 2 bases and J by 2 bases, with 13 bases left in between. Here the CDR3 reads CSVELLGATYEQYF. CDR3 DNA: TGCAGCGTTGAACTCTTGGGGGCGACCTACGAGCAGTACTTC.

The J gene is TRBJ2-3, the V gene TRBV28; TRBD1 might be the D (6 bases). This CDR3 contains 13 residues. Trimming removed 4 bases from V and 5 bases from J, with 10 bases in between. CDR1 and CDR2 from the germline V gene are MDHEN and SYDVKM. The DNA for the CDR3 is TGTGCCAGCAGTTCCCCGGACAGAGATACGCAGTATTTT. It translates to CASSSPDRDTQYF. Full variable domain (rest looked up from reference TRBV28 and TRBJ2-3): DVKVTQSSRYLVKRTGEKVFLECVQDMDHENMFWYRQDPGLGLRLIYFSYDVKMKEKGDIPEGYSVSREKKERFSLILESASTNQTSMYLCASSSPDRDTQYFGPGTRLTVL.

A few counts support this clone. The rearrangement joins TRBV28 to TRBJ2-1; 7 positions match TRBD2. In germline, CDR1 is MDHEN, CDR2 SYDVKM. The CDR3 has 15 residues. J lost 6 bases, V lost 6 bases, and 11 bases had no gene match. This CDR3 is CASRNGWRERNEQFF. DNA for the CDR3: TGTGCCAGCAGAAATGGCTGGCGGGAGCGCAATGAGCAGTTCTTC.

This chain links TRBV18 with TRBJ2-7, with a possible D match to TRBD1 (6 bases). The germline V gene has CDR1 KGHSH and CDR2 LQKENI. The CDR3 covers 12 residues. V lost 4 bases and J lost 7, with 11 bases in between. The CDR3 coding sequence is TGTGCCAGCTCACTTGATCAGGGGGAGCAGTACTTC. This encodes CASSLDQGEQYF.

The rearrangement joins TRBV29-1 to TRBJ2-7; weak D call: TRBD2 (5 bases). The germline V gene has CDR1 SQVTM and CDR2 ANQGSEA. There are 14 residues in the CDR3. V lost 0 bases, J lost 3 bases, and 12 bases lay in between. CDR3: CSVEETGGHYEQYF. CDR3 DNA sequence: TGCAGCGTTGAAGAAACCGGCGGGCACTACGAGCAGTACTTC.

The chain has TRBV15 and TRBJ2-1; TRBD2 matches at 11 bases. The trim removed 1 base at V and 9 bases at J, leaving 8 bases unmatched. Germline CDR1 is LNHNV and CDR2 is YYDKDF (reference sequence). The CDR3 is made up of 16 amino acids. CDR3 nucleotides: TGTGCCACCAGCAGAGGCACTAGCGGGGGCGGGGGTGAGCAGTTCTTC. Translated, it gives CATSRGTSGGGGEQFF.

CDR3 bases: TGTGCCAGCAGTGAAGGGGACAGTAATCTCTACGAGCAGTACTTC. Amino acids: CASSEGDSNLYEQYF. V gene TRBV25-1 combines with J gene TRBJ2-7, with 7 bases aligning to TRBD1. The CDR3 loop spans 15 amino acids. With V trimmed by 2 bases and J by 3 bases, 7 bases remained unmatched. Germline values: CDR1 MGHDK, CDR2 SYGVNS.

A remark on this clone: A junction end diverges from the germline sequence, so it may reflect a read error. Other DNA sequences from this sample encode an identical CDR3 as well. The chain employs TRBV5-1 and TRBJ1-1; TRBD1 agrees at 7 bases. The CDR3 consists of 14 residues. Germline CDR1 SGHRS, CDR2 YFSETQ. Here the CDR3 DNA reads TGCGCCAGCAGACGATTACAGGGGTACACTGAAGCTTTTTTT. This sequence encodes CASRRLQGYTEAFF.

The genes are TRBV19 and TRBJ1-6; no clear D. With 5 bases removed from V and 6 bases from J, the gap between germline ends came to 14 bases. The CDR3 runs 15 residues. Germline V gene sequence: CDR1 LNHDA, CDR2 SQIVND (reference sequence). The CDR3, as DNA: TGTGCCAGTAGTCGGAGCGGTGAAGTTAATTCACCCCTCCACTTT. Residues: CASSRSGEVNSPLHF.

J is TRBJ2-1 and V is TRBV9; D not resolved. With 1 base removed from V and 6 bases from J, the gap between germline ends came to 5 bases. The CDR3 is 12 residues long. Germline CDR1 and CDR2: SGDLS and YYNGEE. The CDR3 DNA is TGTGCCAGCAGCGTACTTCCCAATGAGCAGTTCTTC. Protein: CASSVLPNEQFF.

The chain is built from TRBV18 and TRBJ1-1, with D uncertain. The CDR3 spans 13 residues. The V gene's germline CDR1 is KGHSH and CDR2 LQKENI. The V end was cut by 0 bases, the J end by 3 bases, with 5 bases between. Here the CDR3 reads CASSPPGDTEAFF. CDR3 coding DNA: TGTGCCAGCTCACCACCTGGAGACACTGAAGCTTTCTTT.

This clone has just a few counts. This sequence joins TRBV2 and TRBJ2-3, with a weak D call TRBD2 (5 bases). The CDR3 sequence is 16 residues long. Germline V gene sequence: CDR1 SNHLY, CDR2 FYNNEI. Trimming cost V 1 base and J 2 bases, with 13 bases left between them. The CDR3 here is CASSEGTHGDTDTQYF. In DNA, the CDR3 is TGTGCCAGCAGTGAAGGGACTCATGGGGACACAGATACGCAGTATTTT.

This chain joins TRBV6-1 and TRBJ2-5; 9 bases match TRBD2. The V gene end was trimmed by 1 base and the J gene end by 4 bases; junction bases not matched to a gene: 1. CDR1 and CDR2 from the germline V gene are MNHNS and SASEGT. The CDR3 has 14 residues. For the CDR3, the DNA is TGTGCCAGCAGTGAAGGACTAGCGGTAGAGACCCAGTACTTC. Amino acid sequence: CASSEGLAVETQYF.

V is TRBV11-1 and J is TRBJ2-3; D is possibly TRBD2 (5 bases). The CDR3 has 18 residues. CDR1 and CDR2 from the germline V gene are SGHAT and FQDESV (reference sequence). The V end lost 1 base, the J end lost 4 bases, and 21 bases lay between the germline ends. The CDR3 region is CASSLEVASLLVADTQYF. CDR3 DNA sequence: TGTGCCAGCAGCTTAGAGGTGGCTAGTCTACTAGTGGCAGATACGCAGTATTTT.

V usage is TRBV7-3 and J usage is TRBJ2-7; D remains unclear. Germline CDR1 SGHTA, CDR2 FQGTGA. V lost 5 bases and J lost 5, with 13 bases in between. The CDR3 spans 13 residues. CDR3 sequence reads: CASSTALSDEQYF. As DNA, the CDR3 is TGTGCCAGCAGCACAGCCTTATCGGACGAGCAGTACTTC. The entire variable domain, with the rest obtained from reference TRBV7-3 and TRBJ2-7, is as follows: GAGVSQTPSNKVTEKGKYVELRCDPISGHTALYWYRQSLGQGPEFLIYFQGTGAADDSGLPNDRFFAVRPEGSVSTLKIQRTERGDSAVYLCASSTALSDEQYFGPGTRLTVT.

The chain is built from TRBV7-9 and TRBJ2-4, with a weak D call TRBD1 (6 bases). Trimming stripped 3 bases from V and 7 bases from J, with 13 bases between. Germline assignment: CDR1 SEHNR and CDR2 FQNEAQ (reference sequence). CDR3 length equals 14 residues. The CDR3 sequence: CASSLSQGGNIQYF. CDR3 DNA: TGTGCCAGCAGCTTGTCACAGGGCGGCAACATTCAGTACTTC.

The chain is built from TRBV5-6 and TRBJ1-1; tentative D call: TRBD1 (5 bases). Per germline, CDR1 SGHDT and CDR2 YYEEEE. The length of the CDR3 is 14 residues. The V and J ends lost 0 bases and 5 bases respectively, with 11 bases between them. The CDR3 sequence is CASSLVFGGTEAFF. As DNA, the CDR3 is TGTGCCAGCAGCTTGGTTTTCGGGGGGACTGAAGCTTTCTTT.